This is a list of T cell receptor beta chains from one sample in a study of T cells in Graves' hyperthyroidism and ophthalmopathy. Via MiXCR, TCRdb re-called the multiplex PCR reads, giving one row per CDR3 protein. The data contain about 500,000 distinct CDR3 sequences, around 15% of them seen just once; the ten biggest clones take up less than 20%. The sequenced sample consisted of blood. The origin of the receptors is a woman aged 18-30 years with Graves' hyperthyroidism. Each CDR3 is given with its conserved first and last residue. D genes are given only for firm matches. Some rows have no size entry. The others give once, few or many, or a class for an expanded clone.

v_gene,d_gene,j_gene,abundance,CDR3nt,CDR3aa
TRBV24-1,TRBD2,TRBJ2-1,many,TGTGCCACCGAGGGACGGGAGGGCCTGGATGAGCAGTTCTTC,CATEGREGLDEQFF
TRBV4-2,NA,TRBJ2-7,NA,TGTGCCAGCAGCCAAGATTCCGTCGGGGTTTACGAGCAGTACTTC,CASSQDSVGVYEQYF
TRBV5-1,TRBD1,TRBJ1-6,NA,TGCGCCAGCAGCGATGGGGGACAGGGAAATTCACCCCTCCACTTT,CASSDGGQGNSPLHF
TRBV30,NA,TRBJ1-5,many,TGTGCCTGCTGTCCGGACAATCAGCCCCAGCATTTT,CACCPDNQPQHF
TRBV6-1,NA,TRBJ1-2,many,TGTGCCAGCGCGTTCTCAGTGGGGGGCTACACCTTC,CASAFSVGGYTF
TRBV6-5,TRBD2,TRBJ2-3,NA,TGTGCCAGCAGTTACTCCATCTTAGCGACTAGCACAGATACGCGGTATTTT,CASSYSILATSTDTRYF
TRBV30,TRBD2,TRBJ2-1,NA,TGTGCCTGGAGTACCGGGACTAACCGGTTCTTC,CAWSTGTNRFF
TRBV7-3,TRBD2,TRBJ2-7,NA,TGTGCCAGCAGTAAATCAGCGGGAGCCGGTTACGAGCAGTACTTC,CASSKSAGAGYEQYF
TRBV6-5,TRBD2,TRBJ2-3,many,TGTGCCAGCAGTTCGCTAGCGGGAGTAGGAACAGATACGCAGTATTTT,CASSSLAGVGTDTQYF
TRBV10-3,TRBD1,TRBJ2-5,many,TGTGCCATCAGTGACCTATCGACAGGGGGGGAGACCCAGTACTTC,CAISDLSTGGETQYF
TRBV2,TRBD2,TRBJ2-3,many,TGTGCCAGCAGTGAAGCGCGGGGTAGCGGGAGTTTTGATACGCAGTATTTT,CASSEARGSGSFDTQYF
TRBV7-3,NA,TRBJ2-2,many,TGTGCCAGCAGCTCCCGGACGGGCGGGGACACCGGGGAGCTGTTTTTT,CASSSRTGGDTGELFF
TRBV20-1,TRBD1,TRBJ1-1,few,TGCAGTGCCTATCCGGGGGACAGGTTCGTTTCTTTCTTT,CSAYPGDRFVSFF
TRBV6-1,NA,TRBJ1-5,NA,TGTGCCAGCACCTCTTGGGATCAGCCCCAGCATTTT,CASTSWDQPQHF
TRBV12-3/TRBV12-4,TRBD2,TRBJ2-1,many,TGTGCCAGCGGTGTACTAGCGGGAGGGCGCGATGAGCAGTTCTTC,CASGVLAGGRDEQFF
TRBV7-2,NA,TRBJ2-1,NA,NA,CASSFYICSAGRRERGNEQFF
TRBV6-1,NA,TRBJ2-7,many,TGTGCCAGCAGTCGCCGGGACCAACCCTCCTACGAGCAGTACTTC,CASSRRDQPSYEQYF
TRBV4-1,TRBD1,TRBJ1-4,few,TGCGCCAGCAGCCAAGGGACAGGGGTGGGTGAAAAACTGTTTTTT,CASSQGTGVGEKLFF
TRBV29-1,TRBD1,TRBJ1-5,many,TGCAGCGTTTGGGACAGGAATCAGCCCCAGCATTTT,CSVWDRNQPQHF
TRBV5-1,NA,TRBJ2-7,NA,TGCGCCAGCAGCCTAGCGACTCAGGGCTACGAGCAGTACTTC,CASSLATQGYEQYF
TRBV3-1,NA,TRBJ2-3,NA,TGTGCCAGCAGCCAAGCGGAAGCAGATACGCAGTATTTT,CASSQAEADTQYF
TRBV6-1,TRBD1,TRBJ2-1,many,TGTGCCAGCAGTGTGCGTCGCGGAGGGGGACAGGGGGGAAATGAGCAGTTCTTC,CASSVRRGGGQGGNEQFF
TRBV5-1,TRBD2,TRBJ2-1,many,TGCGCCAGCAGCTCCCAACTAGCGGGAAAGAATGAGCAGTTCTTC,CASSSQLAGKNEQFF
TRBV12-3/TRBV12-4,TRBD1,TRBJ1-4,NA,TGTGCCAGCAGTAGAGGGGGGACAGGTGAAAAACTGTTTTTT,CASSRGGTGEKLFF
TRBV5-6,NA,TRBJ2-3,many,TGTGCCAGCAGCCCCCATTGGGATACGCAGTATTTT,CASSPHWDTQYF
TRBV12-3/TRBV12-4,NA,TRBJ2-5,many,TGTGCCAGCAGTTTAAGGTCCCGGAACCAAGAGACCCAGTACTTC,CASSLRSRNQETQYF
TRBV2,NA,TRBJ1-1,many,TGTGCCAGCACCCCGACAACCGAAGCTTTCTTT,CASTPTTEAFF
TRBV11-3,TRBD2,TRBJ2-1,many,TGTGCCAGCAGCCCCGGGACTAGCGGGACCCACTACAATGAGCAGTTCTTC,CASSPGTSGTHYNEQFF
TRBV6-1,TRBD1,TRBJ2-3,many,TGTGCCAGCACTCTCCGGGACAGGGGTGCAGATACGCAGTATTTT,CASTLRDRGADTQYF
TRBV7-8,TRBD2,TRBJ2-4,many,TGTGCCAGCAGCTTAGAGCGGCTAGCGGGGACACAGTATAAAAACATTCAGTACTTC,CASSLERLAGTQYKNIQYF
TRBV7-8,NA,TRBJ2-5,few,TGTGCCAGCAGCTTAGGGTCAGGGCTCCGGGAGACCCAGTACTTC,CASSLGSGLRETQYF
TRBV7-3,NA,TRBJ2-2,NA,TGTGCCAGCAGCCCAGTGTCGGGGACCACCGGGGAGCTGTTTTTT,CASSPVSGTTGELFF
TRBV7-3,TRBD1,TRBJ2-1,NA,TGTGCCAGCAGTTATGACAGGGGGTTGGGATACAATGAGCAGTCCTTC,CASSYDRGLGYNEQSF
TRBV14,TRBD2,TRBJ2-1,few,TGTGCCAGCAGCCCCCATCTAGCGGCTGCCTACAATGAGCAGTTCTTC,CASSPHLAAAYNEQFF
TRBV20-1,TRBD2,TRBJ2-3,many,TGCAGTGCCTGGAGCGGGGGCACAGATACGCAGTATTTT,CSAWSGGTDTQYF
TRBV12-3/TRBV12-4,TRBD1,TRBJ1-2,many,TGTGCCAGCAGCCCACCCGGGACAGGAGTCAACTATGGCTACACCTTC,CASSPPGTGVNYGYTF
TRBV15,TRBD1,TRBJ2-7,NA,TGTGCCACCAGCAGCACCTCCGGGACAGGGTTTCACTACGAGCAGTACTTC,CATSSTSGTGFHYEQYF
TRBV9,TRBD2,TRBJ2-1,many,TGTGCCAGCAGCGTTAGCGGGACCTCCTACAATGAGCAGTTCTTC,CASSVSGTSYNEQFF
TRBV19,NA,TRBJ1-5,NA,TGTGCCAGCAACCCGGGAGCAGATAGCAATCAGCCCCAGCATTTT,CASNPGADSNQPQHF
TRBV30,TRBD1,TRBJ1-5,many,TGTGCCTGGATCCGGGACAGAAGCAATCAGCCCCAGCATTTT,CAWIRDRSNQPQHF
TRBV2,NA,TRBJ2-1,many,TGTGCCAGCAGGGAGTACAATGAGCAGTTCTTC,CASREYNEQFF
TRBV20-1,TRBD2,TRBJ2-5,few,TGCAGTGCAACCTCGGGACTAGCGGCCCCCCAGTACTTC,CSATSGLAAPQYF
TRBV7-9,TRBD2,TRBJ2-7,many,TGTGCCAGCAGCTTAGGACTAGCGGGACCATACGAGCAGTACTTC,CASSLGLAGPYEQYF
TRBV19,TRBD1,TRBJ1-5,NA,TGTGCCAGTAGTATTGCCGACAGGGTGAATCAGCCCCAGCATTTT,CASSIADRVNQPQHF
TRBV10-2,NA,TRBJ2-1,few,TGCGCCAGCAGTTGGTCTAGCGCCGGTCGGGAGCAGTTCTTC,CASSWSSAGREQFF
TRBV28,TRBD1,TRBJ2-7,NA,TGTGCCAGCAGTCACCCCTTGACTGGACAGGGTGTCTACGAGCAGTACTTC,CASSHPLTGQGVYEQYF
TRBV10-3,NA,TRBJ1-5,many,TGTGCCGTTCGGGCCTCCAATCAAGCCCAGCATTTT,CAVRASNQAQHF
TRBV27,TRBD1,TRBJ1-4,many,TGTGCCAGCAGTTTCCGGGACAGGGGGAATGAAAAACTGTTTTTT,CASSFRDRGNEKLFF
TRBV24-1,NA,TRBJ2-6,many,TGTGCCACCAGTGATTTGCCTAGAGGTTCTGGGGCCAACGTCCTGACTTTC,CATSDLPRGSGANVLTF
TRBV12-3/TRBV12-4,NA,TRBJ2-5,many,TGTGCCAGCAGGCGACTAGGGGAAGAGACCCAGTACTTC,CASRRLGEETQYF
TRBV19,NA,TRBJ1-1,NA,TGTGCCAGTAGTATGGGCAGGGGAGGTTGGACTGAAGCTTTCTTT,CASSMGRGGWTEAFF
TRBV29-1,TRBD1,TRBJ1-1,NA,TGCAGCGTGCTGACAGGGCAGAACACTGAAGCTTTCTTT,CSVLTGQNTEAFF
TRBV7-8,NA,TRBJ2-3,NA,TGTGCCAGCAAAGGGGACACCAGCACAGATACGCAGTATTTT,CASKGDTSTDTQYF